This T cell receptor (beta chain) was sequenced for a study of regulatory T cells in long-lasting Graves disease. Study-wide background: Newly diagnosed Graves' patients took antithyroid drugs under 3 months.

General study points: There was favoring of TRBV28, TRBJ1-2 and TRBJ2-5 in persistent disease.

Libraries of TCR beta came from iRepertoire HTBI primers plus Arm-PCR of CDR3 regions. TCRdb re-derived calls from the multiplex PCR reads in MiXCR, one entry per CDR3 protein. The data hold approximately 350,000 distinct CDR3 sequences, with over 15% observed a single time. Germline assignment: CDR1 WSHSY and CDR2 SAAADI. Between the trimmed V and J ends, which lost 3 bases and 1 base, there was a span of 3 bases. There are 12 residues in the CDR3. This clonotype was counted many times. The target antigen is unknown. Time point noted: newly diagnosed GD, antithyroid drugs for less than 3 months. Extracted PBMC RNA gave rise to the TCR library. In addition, the sample was reused for a study of T cells in Graves' hyperthyroidism and ophthalmopathy. That source adds: The TCR CDR3 was amplified in a first-round RT-PCR using the HTBI primer set.

This chain uses TRBV10-2 with TRBJ1-1; D unresolved. This TCR was recovered from a man aged 35-49 years with Graves disease. Material: peripheral blood mononuclear cells (PBMCs), obtained at new diagnosis, from a patient treated with antithyroid drugs. Here the CDR3 reads CASSDWNTEAFF. CDR3 DNA sequence: TGCGCCAGCAGTGATTGGAACACTGAAGCTTTCTTT.